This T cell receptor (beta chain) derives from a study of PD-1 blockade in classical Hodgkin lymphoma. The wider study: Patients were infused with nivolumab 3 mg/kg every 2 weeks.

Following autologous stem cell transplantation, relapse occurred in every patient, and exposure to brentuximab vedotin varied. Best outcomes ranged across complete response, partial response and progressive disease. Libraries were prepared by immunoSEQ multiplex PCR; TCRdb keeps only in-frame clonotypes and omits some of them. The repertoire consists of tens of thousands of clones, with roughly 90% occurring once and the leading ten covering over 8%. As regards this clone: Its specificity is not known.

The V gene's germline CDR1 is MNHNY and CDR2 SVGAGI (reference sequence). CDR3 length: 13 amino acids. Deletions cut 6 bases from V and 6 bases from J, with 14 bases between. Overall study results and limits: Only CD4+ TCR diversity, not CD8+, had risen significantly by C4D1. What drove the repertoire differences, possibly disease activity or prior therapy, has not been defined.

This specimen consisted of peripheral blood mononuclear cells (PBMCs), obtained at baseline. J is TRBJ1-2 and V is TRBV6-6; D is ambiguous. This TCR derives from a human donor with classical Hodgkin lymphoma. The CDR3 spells CASSPVESHGYTF. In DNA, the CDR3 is TGTGCCAGCAGCCCTGTAGAATCCCATGGCTACACCTTC.